These 30 T cell receptor beta chains were sequenced from one sample in a study of OX40 agonist ivuxolimab in advanced cancers. TCRdb keeps only in-frame clones here, not all; method: immunoSEQ multiplex PCR. This table holds 70,000 to 85,000 clones, 94% found once. The input for sequencing was CD4+ or CD8+ T cells sorted from blood, taken in a trial of the OX40 agonist ivuxolimab. The receptors were sampled from an adult with an advanced solid tumor such as melanoma, head and neck, liver or kidney cancer.

The gene calls are TRBV12-5 and TRBJ2-2, with D possibly matching TRBD2 (6 bases). V was trimmed by 6 bases and J by 1 base, leaving 12 bases between them. The germline gives CDR1 LGHNT, CDR2 FRNRAP. This CDR3 has 15 amino acids. CDR3 region: CASGGPGGNTGELFF. CDR3 DNA: TGTGCTAGTGGAGGGCCCGGGGGGAACACCGGGGAGCTGTTTTTT.

The CDR3 reads CASTRPRGDTEAFF. CDR3 DNA: TGTGCCAGTACTCGGCCGCGGGGGGACACTGAAGCTTTCTTT. The J gene is TRBJ1-1, the V gene TRBV19, with D maybe TRBD1 (5 bases). V was cut by 7 bases and J by 3 bases, with 15 bases left in between. The CDR3 loop spans 14 amino acids. Germline lookup yields CDR1 LNHDA and CDR2 SQIVND (reference sequence). Supplemented by reference TRBV19 and TRBJ1-1, the full variable domain reads DGGITQSPKYLFRKEGQNVTLSCEQNLNHDAMYWYRQDPGQGLRLIYYSQIVNDFQKGDIAEGYSVSREKKESFPLTVTSAQKNPTAFYLCASTRPRGDTEAFFGQGTRLTVV.

The chain links TRBV9 to TRBJ2-2; D unclear. The germline V gene has CDR1 SGDLS and CDR2 YYNGEE. The CDR3 length is 12 residues. Deletions cut 9 bases from V and 1 base from J, with 7 bases between. The CDR3 bases are TGTGCCACCCTTGGGAACACCGGGGAGCTGTTTTTT. Translated: CATLGNTGELFF.

The chain has TRBV28 and TRBJ1-1; D is uncertain. V lost 1 base to trimming and J lost 2 bases, with 2 bases between them. CDR3 length equals 12 residues. From germline, CDR1 is MDHEN and CDR2 SYDVKM. The CDR3 bases are TGTGCCAGCAGTTTATTTAACACTGAAGCTTTCTTT. Translated: CASSLFNTEAFF. Full variable domain (outside the CDR3, taken from reference TRBV28 and TRBJ1-1): DVKVTQSSRYLVKRTGEKVFLECVQDMDHENMFWYRQDPGLGLRLIYFSYDVKMKEKGDIPEGYSVSREKKERFSLILESASTNQTSMYLCASSLFNTEAFFGQGTRLTVV.

The V and J genes are TRBV5-1 and TRBJ2-5, with 7 nucleotides matching TRBD1. The end of the DNA aligns better with TRBJ2-7, so the J call may be wrong. From germline, CDR1 is SGHRS and CDR2 YFSETQ. The CDR3 has 13 amino acids. This CDR3 reads CASSLDRDHEQYF. For the CDR3, the DNA is TGCGCCAGCAGCCTAGACAGGGACCACGAGCAGTACTTC.

The V call is TRBV6-5, the J call TRBJ1-5, with D unclear. This CDR3 comprises 16 residues. Germline V gene sequence: CDR1 MNHEY, CDR2 SVGAGI. Trimming removed 2 bases at V and 0 bases at J, with 11 bases between. The CDR3 reads CASSYLPVYSNQPQHF. In nucleotides, the CDR3 is TGTGCCAGCAGTTACCTCCCCGTTTATAGCAATCAGCCCCAGCATTTT.

The chain combines TRBV7-3 with TRBJ1-1, with 10 bases fitting TRBD1. Trimming at V came to 2 bases and at J to 5 bases, leaving 2 bases not matched to a gene. Germline CDR1 SGHTA, CDR2 FQGTGA. The CDR3 runs to 14 residues. This CDR3 is CASSLGGQGTEAFF. In DNA form, the CDR3 reads TGTGCCAGCAGCTTAGGGGGACAGGGGACTGAAGCTTTCTTT. The variable domain in full, completed from reference TRBV7-3 and TRBJ1-1, reads GAGVSQTPSNKVTEKGKYVELRCDPISGHTALYWYRQSLGQGPEFLIYFQGTGAADDSGLPNDRFFAVRPEGSVSTLKIQRTERGDSAVYLCASSLGGQGTEAFFGQGTRLTVV.

The chain is built from TRBV4-1 and TRBJ2-7; 7 bases agree with TRBD2. The CDR3 consists of 13 residues. Germline CDR1 MGHRA, CDR2 YSYEKL. V lost 1 base to trimming and J lost 11 bases; unmatched junction nucleotides: 8. In DNA, the CDR3 is TGCGCCAGCAGCCAAGTGGTTGTGGGAGGGAAGTACTTC. This codes for CASSQVVVGGKYF.

This clone was seen only once. V gene TRBV19 combines with J gene TRBJ1-5; no definite D call. V lost 2 bases and J 1 base, leaving 9 bases between the germline ends. The CDR3 runs 15 residues. Germline loops: CDR1 LNHDA, CDR2 SQIVND (reference sequence). The CDR3 reads CASSISAGSNQPQHF. CDR3 nucleotide sequence: TGTGCCAGTAGTATAAGTGCCGGGAGCAATCAGCCCCAGCATTTT.

V usage is TRBV7-2 and J usage is TRBJ2-7, with D maybe TRBD1 (6 bases). This CDR3 is built from 15 residues. The V gene lost 3 bases and the J gene lost 0 bases, with 12 bases spanning the gap. Germline CDR1 and CDR2: SGHTA and FQGNSA. The CDR3 protein is CASSFDRTSSYEQYF. The CDR3 coding sequence is TGTGCCAGCAGCTTTGACAGGACCTCCTCCTACGAGCAGTACTTC.

The chain links TRBV27 to TRBJ2-7, with 9 bases matching TRBD1. V lost 4 bases and J lost 3; bases outside the gene matches: 1. The length of the CDR3 is 13 residues. Germline V gene sequence: CDR1 MNHEY, CDR2 SMNVEV (reference sequence). The CDR3 loop is CASSWDRDYEQYF. The CDR3 DNA reads TGTGCCAGCAGTTGGGACAGGGACTACGAGCAGTACTTC.

On this clone itself: This sample also contains other DNA sequences that code for the same CDR3. The rearrangement links TRBV9 to TRBJ2-7; tentatively, D is TRBD2 (6 bases). The CDR3 length is 13 residues. Looked up from germline, CDR1 is SGDLS and CDR2 is YYNGEE. V was clipped by 5 bases and J by 4 bases, with 13 bases between them. The CDR3 sequence is CASSAGLPYEQYF. Written as DNA, the CDR3 is TGTGCCAGCAGTGCGGGATTACCTTACGAGCAGTACTTC.

V usage is TRBV4-1 and J usage is TRBJ1-1; D uncertain. CDR1 is MGHRA and CDR2 is YSYEKL in the germline V gene. This CDR3 comprises 12 residues. The V and J ends lost 2 bases and 8 bases respectively, with 9 bases between them. Here the CDR3 DNA reads TGCGCCAGCAGCCAAAGTGGGTGGGAAGCTTTCTTT. Translation gives CASSQSGWEAFF.

Details on this clone: A read error may account for a junction end that differs from germline. The V and J genes are TRBV11-1 and TRBJ1-1, with D perhaps TRBD1 (6 bases). This CDR3 contains 15 residues. Germline V gene data show CDR1 as SGHAT and CDR2 as FQDESV (reference sequence). CDR3 amino acids: CAGSYTGRGNTEAFF. The CDR3 nucleotides are TGTGCCGGCAGCTATACAGGGAGGGGGAACACTGAAGCTTTCTTT.

This rearrangement joins TRBV11-2 to TRBJ1-1; D is perhaps TRBD1 (5 bases). Trimming shortened V by 5 bases and J by 7 bases, and 20 bases separated the two germline ends. CDR3 size: 15 residues. Germline V gene sequence: CDR1 SGHAT, CDR2 FQNNGV. The CDR3 here is CASSPESGLVDEAFF. Written as DNA, the CDR3 is TGTGCCAGCAGCCCTGAATCAGGGTTGGTTGATGAAGCTTTCTTT.

The chain carries TRBV9 and TRBJ2-1; D may be TRBD1 (5 bases). The V end was cut by 4 bases, the J end by 7 bases, with 15 bases between. CDR1 and CDR2 from the germline V gene are SGDLS and YYNGEE. The length of the CDR3 is 14 residues. The CDR3 coding sequence is TGTGCCAGCAGCCCCCCGGTGGGGCGGAATGAGCAGTTCTTC. Translated, it gives CASSPPVGRNEQFF.

The rearrangement joins TRBV9 to TRBJ2-2; D unresolved. The V end lost 1 base, the J end lost 4 bases, and 5 bases lay between the germline ends. The CDR3 sequence is 13 residues long. The germline gives CDR1 SGDLS, CDR2 YYNGEE. The CDR3 loop is CASSVFGTGELFF. In DNA, the CDR3 is TGTGCCAGCAGCGTATTTGGCACCGGGGAGCTGTTTTTT.

In its sample, this clone was seen once. The CDR3 region is CANRVGSSTEAFF. The CDR3 nucleotides read TGTGCCAACAGGGTGGGGTCGAGCACTGAAGCTTTCTTT. J is TRBJ1-1 and V is TRBV10-3; D may be TRBD1 (6 bases). V was shortened by 10 bases and J by 4 bases, with 16 bases between the two germline ends. In germline, CDR1 is ENHRY, CDR2 SYGVKD. This CDR3 spans 13 amino acids.

V gene TRBV29-1 combines with J gene TRBJ2-2; TRBD2 is a possible D gene (6 bases). CDR3 length: 14 residues. V was cut by 0 bases and J by 6 bases, with 11 bases left in between. Germline loops: CDR1 SQVTM, CDR2 ANQGSEA. In DNA, the CDR3 is TGCAGCGTTGAAGAGCCTGGAGGGCCCGGGGAGCTGTTTTTT. Residues: CSVEEPGGPGELFF.

V is TRBV27 and J is TRBJ2-7, with 10 bases lining up with TRBD1. V shed 6 bases, J shed 3 bases, and the junction held 5 bases outside the gene matches. There are 14 residues in the CDR3. The germline V gene encodes CDR1 MNHEY and CDR2 SMNVEV (reference sequence). In DNA form, the CDR3 reads TGTGCCAGCAGCTTGACAGGGGGCTTCTACGAGCAGTACTTC. Amino acids: CASSLTGGFYEQYF.

Comment on this clone: Other DNA sequences in the sample encode the same CDR3. The genes are TRBV30 and TRBJ1-5; D may be TRBD1 (6 bases). Trimming shortened V by 2 bases and J by 2 bases, and 16 bases separated the two germline ends. CDR1 and CDR2 from the germline V gene are GTSNPN and SVGIG (reference sequence). The CDR3 covers 16 residues. The chain's CDR3 is CAWSPGGGGGNQPQHF. The CDR3 DNA reads as TGTGCCTGGAGTCCTGGGGGAGGGGGTGGCAATCAGCCCCAGCATTTT.

V is TRBV2 and J is TRBJ2-6; D gene unclear. Germline V CDR1 and CDR2: SNHLY, FYNNEI. The length of the CDR3 is 13 residues. For the CDR3, the DNA is TGTGCTTCCCTGGGTTCTGGGGCCAACGTCCTGACTTTC. Amino acid sequence: CASLGSGANVLTF.

The gene calls are TRBV19 and TRBJ2-1; 12 bases match TRBD2. Unmatched junction bases numbered 1, after V lost 9 bases and J lost 4 bases. The germline gives CDR1 LNHDA, CDR2 SQIVND (reference sequence). The CDR3 extends over 13 amino acids. CDR3 amino acids: CARTSGGYNEQFF. CDR3 in DNA: TGTGCCAGGACTAGCGGGGGATACAATGAGCAGTTCTTC.

In this sample, this clone turned up once. The V and J genes are TRBV27 and TRBJ2-5; 15 nucleotides align to TRBD2. This CDR3 spans 15 amino acids. The germline V gene has CDR1 MNHEY and CDR2 SMNVEV (reference sequence). V lost 6 bases, J lost 5 bases, and 4 bases stayed unmatched. The CDR3: CASSRGTSGGETQYF. As DNA, the CDR3 is TGTGCCAGCAGCCGAGGGACTAGCGGGGGGGAGACCCAGTACTTC.

The genes are TRBV7-8 and TRBJ1-1, with 7 bases aligning to TRBD1. The CDR3 sequence is 14 residues long. Germline V CDR1 and CDR2: SGHVS, FQNEAQ. The V gene end was trimmed by 5 bases and the J gene end by 3 bases; junction bases not matched to a gene: 6. The CDR3 sequence is CASSETGVHTEAFF. The CDR3 DNA sequence: TGTGCCAGCAGCGAAACAGGGGTTCACACTGAAGCTTTCTTT. The whole variable domain, remainder taken from reference TRBV7-8 and TRBJ1-1, is GAGVSQSPRYKVAKRGQDVALRCDPISGHVSLFWYQQALGQGPEFLTYFQNEAQLDKSGLPSDRFFAERPEGSVSTLKIQRTQQEDSAVYLCASSETGVHTEAFFGQGTRLTVV.

The chain links TRBV7-8 to TRBJ1-5; no firm D call. Germline V CDR1 and CDR2: SGHVS, FQNEAQ. The CDR3 covers 16 residues. Trimming removed 5 bases at V and 9 bases at J, with 23 bases between. As DNA, the CDR3 is TGTGCCAGCAGCCAAGATAACGCAGCCTCTTATCGGCCCCAGCATTTT. This translates into CASSQDNAASYRPQHF. The whole variable domain, filled in from reference TRBV7-8 and TRBJ1-5, reads GAGVSQSPRYKVAKRGQDVALRCDPISGHVSLFWYQQALGQGPEFLTYFQNEAQLDKSGLPSDRFFAERPEGSVSTLKIQRTQQEDSAVYLCASSQDNAASYRPQHFGDGTRLSIL.

The chain combines TRBV4-1 with TRBJ2-1; tentatively, D is TRBD1 or TRBD2 (6 bases each). The CDR3 sequence is 18 residues long. Germline CDR1 is MGHRA and CDR2 is YSYEKL. The V end was cut by 1 base, the J end by 4 bases, with 20 bases between. CDR3 in DNA: TGCGCCAGCAGCCAAGGGGGTGGAGGGGGAGCGCCATACAATGAGCAGTTCTTC. This gives the protein CASSQGGGGGAPYNEQFF.

J is TRBJ2-3 and V is TRBV7-3, with TRBD1 as a possible D gene (5 bases). The CDR3 is made up of 17 amino acids. Trimming pared 0 bases from V and 2 bases from J, leaving 15 bases between. CDR1 is SGHTA, CDR2 FQGTGA, per germline. CDR3 in amino acids: CASSLTPHRGATDTQYF. The DNA for the CDR3 is TGTGCCAGCAGCTTAACTCCCCACCGTGGGGCCACAGATACGCAGTATTTT.

The chain joins TRBV29-1 to TRBJ2-3; D possibly corresponds to TRBD2 (7 bases). The V gene's germline CDR1 is SQVTM and CDR2 ANQGSEA. This CDR3 comprises 15 residues. Trimming cost V 4 bases and J 2 bases, with 16 bases left between them. DNA for the CDR3: TGCAGCGTTGCCCCCAGCGGGACACACACAGATACGCAGTATTTT. Its protein product is CSVAPSGTHTDTQYF.

The chain carries TRBV13 and TRBJ2-3; unclear D gene. Trimming cost V 3 bases and J 3 bases, with 10 bases left between them. Germline V gene sequence: CDR1 PRHDT, CDR2 FYEKMQ (reference sequence). The CDR3 length is 14 residues. CDR3 bases: TGTGCCAGCAGCTTCCTTATGGGGACAGATACGCAGTATTTT. Protein: CASSFLMGTDTQYF. The complete variable domain, with remaining parts taken from reference TRBV13 and TRBJ2-3, reads AAGVIQSPRHLIKEKRETATLKCYPIPRHDTVYWYQQGPGQDPQFLISFYEKMQSDKGSIPDRFSAQQFSDYHSELNMSSLELGDSALYFCASSFLMGTDTQYFGPGTRLTVL.